The 30 T cell receptor beta chains reported below all come from one sample, sequenced in a study of T cells after yellow fever vaccination. TCRdb re-called the 5' RACE reads with MiXCR, one entry per CDR3 protein. The table has hundreds of thousands of distinct CDR3 sequences, 9% to 15% seen once. The starting material was PBMCs, obtained on the day of the yellow fever booster vaccination. These receptors originate from a man aged 30-40 years who received the YFV17D yellow fever vaccine.

A few counts support this clonotype. J is TRBJ1-2 and V is TRBV3-1; D ambiguous. The V and J ends lost 2 bases and 8 bases respectively, with 12 bases between them. CDR3 length equals 13 residues. CDR1 is LGHDT, CDR2 YNNKEL, per germline (reference sequence). This chain's CDR3 is CASSQIAGRGYTF. The CDR3 region has the DNA TGTGCCAGCAGCCAAATAGCAGGTCGAGGCTACACCTTC.

The chain combines TRBV7-9 with TRBJ1-1, with no clear D. The germline V and J ends were trimmed by 8 bases and 4 bases, with 20 bases remaining between them. The CDR3 is 15 residues long. Germline assignment: CDR1 SEHNR and CDR2 FQNEAQ (reference sequence). The CDR3 here is CASVGTGGLGTEAFF. The DNA of the CDR3 is TGTGCCAGCGTCGGCACTGGAGGGTTAGGCACTGAAGCTTTCTTT.

The genes are TRBV12-3 or TRBV12-4 and TRBJ2-7, with 7 bases identical to TRBD1. The J segment lost 9 bases and the V segment lost 6 bases, leaving 8 bases of the junction unmatched. The length of the CDR3 is 12 residues. CDR3: CASSSDRVGQYF. CDR3 nucleotide sequence: TGTGCCAGCAGCTCAGACAGGGTCGGGCAGTACTTC.

In its sample, this clonotype was seen a few times. The rearrangement links TRBV27 to TRBJ1-1; D remains unclear. Germline CDR1 MNHEY, CDR2 SMNVEV (reference sequence). The CDR3 is made up of 14 amino acids. V lost 3 bases and J 4 bases, leaving 12 bases between the germline ends. The CDR3 region is CASSFGLDSTEAFF. The CDR3, as DNA: TGTGCCAGCAGTTTCGGCCTAGATAGCACTGAAGCTTTCTTT.

A few counts support this clonotype. V and J are TRBV25-1 and TRBJ2-7; D not certain. The V end was cut by 4 bases, the J end by 3 bases, with 7 bases between. Germline CDR1 is MGHDK and CDR2 is SYGVNS. CDR3 length equals 12 residues. The DNA for the CDR3 is TGTGCCAGCAGTGGTCCCTTCTACGAGCAGTACTTC. Translation gives CASSGPFYEQYF.

This clonotype was counted only a few times. This sequence joins TRBV5-4 and TRBJ2-5; D is uncertain. Germline V gene data show CDR1 as SGHNT and CDR2 as YYREEE (reference sequence). The length of the CDR3 is 12 residues. Trimming cost V 4 bases and J 5 bases, with 9 bases left between them. CDR3 DNA sequence: TGTGCCAGCAGCCCCCGACGTGAGACCCAGTACTTC. Translation: CASSPRRETQYF.

This chain connects TRBV28 to TRBJ2-3; 10 bases match TRBD2. The CDR3 covers 17 residues. The ends lost 4 bases at V and 1 base at J; junction bases unmatched: 8. Germline V lookup: CDR1 MDHEN, CDR2 SYDVKM. CDR3 bases: TGTGCCAGCAGTTCCCAAATAGCGGGAGGAGGCACAGATACGCAGTATTTT. Protein sequence: CASSSQIAGGGTDTQYF.

V usage is TRBV29-1 and J usage is TRBJ2-6; D remains unclear. Germline V gene lookup returns CDR1 SQVTM and CDR2 ANQGSEA. Trimming left V 3 bases short and J 0 bases short, with 3 bases between. The CDR3 runs to 13 residues. The CDR3 bases are TGCAGCGTTGAGGCCTCTGGGGCCAACGTCCTGACTTTC. Protein sequence: CSVEASGANVLTF.

This clonotype was recorded a few times. V usage is TRBV11-2 and J usage is TRBJ1-3, with 8 bases aligning to TRBD1. Germline V gene data show CDR1 as SGHAT and CDR2 as FQNNGV. V lost 1 base and J lost 4; bases outside the gene matches: 15. The CDR3 sequence is 19 residues long. The chain's CDR3 is CASSLGVPGQERGGNTIYF. The CDR3, as DNA: TGTGCCAGCAGCTTAGGGGTGCCGGGACAGGAACGAGGGGGAAACACCATATATTTT.

This clonotype was observed a handful of times. DNA of the CDR3: TGTGCCATCAGTGTAGCGGGAGAAGAGACCCAGTACTTC. It specifies CAISVAGEETQYF. The rearrangement uses TRBV10-3 and TRBJ2-5; 9 bases are shared with TRBD2. This CDR3 region has 13 residues. Germline CDR1 reads ENHRY; CDR2 reads SYGVKD. Trimming removed 4 bases from V and 3 bases from J; junction bases left unmatched: 0.

CDR3 amino acids: CASSFSGSRYNEQFF. In nucleotides, the CDR3 is TGTGCCAGCAGTTTTAGTGGAAGCAGATACAATGAGCAGTTCTTC. The chain recombines TRBV12-3 or TRBV12-4 with TRBJ2-1, with unresolved D. The CDR3 extends over 15 amino acids. Trimming took off 3 bases at V and 4 bases at J, with 13 bases between the two ends.

The chain joins TRBV6-2 or TRBV6-3 to TRBJ2-1, with D unresolved. This CDR3 has 11 residues. Per germline, CDR1 MNHEY and CDR2 SVGEGT. The V end was cut by 5 bases, the J end by 8 bases, with 7 bases between. The CDR3 loop reads CASSRRHEQFF. The DNA for the CDR3 is TGTGCCAGCAGTCGCCGACATGAGCAGTTCTTC.

This rearrangement joins TRBV29-1 to TRBJ2-5; the match to TRBD1 covers 7 bases. The junction had 9 bases not matched to a gene; V was cut back by 7 bases and J by 1 base. From germline, CDR1 is SQVTM and CDR2 ANQGSEA. The CDR3 spans 14 residues. CDR3: CSAKPDRVQETQYF. The CDR3 bases are TGCAGCGCTAAACCAGACAGGGTCCAAGAGACCCAGTACTTC.

The rearrangement joins TRBV4-3 to TRBJ2-7, with 7 bases fitting TRBD1. CDR3 size: 15 residues. V lost 2 bases, J lost 4 bases, and 8 bases stayed unmatched. The germline CDR1 and CDR2 sequences are LGHNA and YSLEER. CDR3 in DNA: TGCGCCAGCAGCCAATTGACCGACAGGGTATACGAGCAGTACTTC. Translated, it gives CASSQLTDRVYEQYF.

V gene TRBV5-4 combines with J gene TRBJ2-7; 11 positions match TRBD2. Germline CDR1 is SGHNT and CDR2 is YYREEE (reference sequence). The CDR3 has 15 amino acids. Trimming at V came to 4 bases and at J to 6 bases, leaving 9 bases not matched to a gene. The DNA for the CDR3 is TGTGCCAGCAGCCCGGGACTAGCGGACGCCGCCGAGCAGTACTTC. Protein sequence: CASSPGLADAAEQYF.

The table lists this clonotype with a few counts. The chain combines TRBV6-5 with TRBJ1-5; possibly TRBD1 for D (6 bases). The ends were cut back, 5 bases at V and 0 bases at J, with 11 bases in the middle. Germline CDR1 is MNHEY and CDR2 is SVGAGI. The CDR3 runs to 15 residues. CDR3 coding DNA: TGTGCCAGCAGTACTACAGGGAGTAGCAATCAGCCCCAGCATTTT. The encoded protein is CASSTTGSSNQPQHF.

This rearrangement joins TRBV11-2 to TRBJ2-7; no firm D call. The CDR3 contains 14 residues. The V end was cut by 5 bases, the J end by 6 bases, with 17 bases between. Germline V gene lookup returns CDR1 SGHAT and CDR2 FQNNGV. CDR3 nucleotide sequence: TGTGCCAGCAGCCCCACGGCAATGATAATCGAGCAGTACTTC. Translated, it gives CASSPTAMIIEQYF. Complete variable domain (other parts from reference TRBV11-2 and TRBJ2-7): EAGVAQSPRYKIIEKRQSVAFWCNPISGHATLYWYQQILGQGPKLLIQFQNNGVVDDSQLPKDRFSAERLKGVDSTLKIQPAKLEDSAVYLCASSPTAMIIEQYFGPGTRLTVT.

The V and J genes are TRBV2 and TRBJ2-1, with a possible D match to TRBD2 (5 bases). Trimming cost V 5 bases and J 7 bases, with 12 bases left between them. There are 13 residues in the CDR3. Per germline, CDR1 SNHLY and CDR2 FYNNEI. CDR3 nucleotides: TGTGCCAGCAGTTGGTCTAGCAGGAATGAGCAGTTCTTC. Encoded protein: CASSWSSRNEQFF.

The DNA of the CDR3 is TGTGCCAGCAGATCCGCGCTAGGGAAGTTCGTTCACGAGCAGTACTTC. Translated: CASRSALGKFVHEQYF. The chain uses TRBV6-1 and TRBJ2-7; D remains unclear. This CDR3 contains 16 residues. The V end lost 6 bases, the J end lost 5 bases, and 23 bases lay between the germline ends. Germline V gives CDR1 MNHNS, CDR2 SASEGT.

The V call is TRBV30, the J call TRBJ2-5; 7 nucleotides agree with TRBD1. The V and J ends lost 2 bases and 5 bases, in that order; junction bases with no gene match: 14. CDR1 GTSNPN and CDR2 SVGIG come from the germline V gene (reference sequence). The CDR3 contains 16 residues. The DNA for the CDR3 is TGTGCCTGGAGTCGACCTCCTCTCAGGGGGATGGAGACCCAGTACTTC. It translates to CAWSRPPLRGMETQYF.

This chain uses TRBV11-2 with TRBJ2-1; 12 bases are shared with TRBD2. CDR3 size: 20 residues. Germline values: CDR1 SGHAT, CDR2 FQNNGV. V gave up 3 bases and J gave up 0 bases; unmatched junction bases: 12. CDR3 amino acids: CASSFYGLAGSRSSYNEQFF. The CDR3 region has the DNA TGTGCCAGCAGCTTCTATGGACTAGCGGGAAGCAGGAGCTCCTACAATGAGCAGTTCTTC.

The sample holds a few counts of this clonotype. The chain links TRBV6-1 to TRBJ2-4, with D tentatively TRBD1 (5 bases). This CDR3 comprises 16 residues. Trimming took 8 bases from V and 0 from J, leaving 17 bases between them. Germline lookup yields CDR1 MNHNS and CDR2 SASEGT. The CDR3 sequence: CASQRLGDVAKNIQYF. The CDR3 nucleotides are TGTGCCAGCCAACGCTTAGGGGATGTAGCCAAAAACATTCAGTACTTC.

The rearrangement joins TRBV24-1 to TRBJ2-5; the D is unclear. The CDR3 totals 15 residues. Trimming left V 4 bases short and J 5 bases short, with 16 bases between. Germline CDR1 and CDR2: KGHDR and SFDVKD. The CDR3 DNA reads as TGTGCCACCAGTGACTCCACCTTTATGGGGGAGACCCAGTACTTC. Amino acids: CATSDSTFMGETQYF.

This rearrangement joins TRBV20-1 to TRBJ2-7, with 10 bases identical to TRBD1. CDR1 and CDR2 from the germline V gene are DFQATT and SNEGSKA (reference sequence). J lost 7 bases, V lost 4 bases, and 4 bases had no gene match. This CDR3 has 12 amino acids. DNA of the CDR3: TGCAGTGCTAAGACAGGGGGCGGGGAGCAGTACTTC. Encoded protein: CSAKTGGGEQYF.

This clonotype occurred a few times. The chain joins TRBV12-3 or TRBV12-4 to TRBJ2-2; TRBD2 matches 8 bases. The CDR3 contains 15 residues. V shed 6 bases and J 6 bases; nucleotides not matched to a gene: 9. In nucleotides, the CDR3 is TGTGCCAGCAGGCCCGGGACTAGTTCACCCGGGGAGCTGTTTTTT. Translated, it gives CASRPGTSSPGELFF.

The chain combines TRBV15 with TRBJ1-6; D gene unclear. V was cut by 0 bases and J by 10 bases, with 1 base left in between. The germline CDR1 and CDR2 sequences are LNHNV and YYDKDF (reference sequence). The CDR3 has 11 amino acids. CDR3 in amino acids: CATSRDSPLHF. CDR3 coding DNA: TGTGCCACCAGCAGAGACTCACCCCTCCACTTT.

This clonotype was observed a few times. The chain carries TRBV5-1 and TRBJ2-3; possibly TRBD2 for D (5 bases). Germline assignment: CDR1 SGHRS and CDR2 YFSETQ. Trimming removed 2 bases from V and 2 bases from J, with 9 bases in between. The CDR3 covers 14 residues. The CDR3 reads CASSFLEATDTQYF. CDR3 in DNA: TGCGCCAGCAGCTTCTTGGAGGCCACAGATACGCAGTATTTT.

Many counts were recorded for this clonotype. This chain uses TRBV4-3 with TRBJ2-1, with 7 bases matching TRBD2. This CDR3 comprises 16 residues. Unmatched junction bases numbered 14, after V lost 3 bases and J lost 9 bases. Looked up from germline, CDR1 is LGHNA and CDR2 is YSLEER. The CDR3 spells CASSQDVGREGREQFF. The CDR3 bases are TGCGCCAGCAGCCAGGACGTGGGGAGGGAGGGGCGTGAGCAGTTCTTC.

This clonotype occurred a few times. The chain carries TRBV9 and TRBJ1-1, with 7 bases that match TRBD1. The CDR3 length is 14 residues. The junction had 1 base not matched to a gene; V was cut back by 0 bases and J by 2 bases. Germline V CDR1 and CDR2: SGDLS, YYNGEE. The CDR3 loop is CASSVGDSNTEAFF. CDR3 nucleotide sequence: TGTGCCAGCAGCGTAGGGGACAGTAACACTGAAGCTTTCTTT.

This clonotype was counted only a few times. The J gene is TRBJ2-3, the V gene TRBV3-1, with 7 positions matching TRBD2. Trimming at V came to 4 bases and at J to 4 bases, leaving 11 bases not matched to a gene. CDR1 and CDR2 from the germline V gene are LGHDT and YNNKEL (reference sequence). This CDR3 has 16 residues. The CDR3 nucleotides read TGTGCCAGCAGCCCCGGGGCGGGAGAGGCTTCAGATACGCAGTATTTT. Translation: CASSPGAGEASDTQYF.